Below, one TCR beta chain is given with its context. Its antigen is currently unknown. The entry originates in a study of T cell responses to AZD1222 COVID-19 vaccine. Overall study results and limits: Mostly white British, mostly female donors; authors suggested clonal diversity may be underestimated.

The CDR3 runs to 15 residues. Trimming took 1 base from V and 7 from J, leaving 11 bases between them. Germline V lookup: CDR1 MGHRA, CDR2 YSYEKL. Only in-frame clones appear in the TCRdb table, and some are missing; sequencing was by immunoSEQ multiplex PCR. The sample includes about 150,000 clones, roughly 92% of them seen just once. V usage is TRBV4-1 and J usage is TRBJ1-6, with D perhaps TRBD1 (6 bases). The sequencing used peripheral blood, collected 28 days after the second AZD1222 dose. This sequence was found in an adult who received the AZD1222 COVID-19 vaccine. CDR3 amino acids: CASSQGTVRNSPLHF. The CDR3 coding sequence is TGCGCCAGCAGCCAAGGGACAGTTCGAAATTCACCCCTCCACTTT.